This TCR beta chain was sequenced for a study of sequential checkpoint blockade in melanoma. Study-wide context: First-line arms were nivolumab then ipilimumab, or the reverse, randomized 1:1.

The germline V gene has CDR1 MDHEN and CDR2 SYDVKM. After removal of 6 bases from V and 2 bases from J, the junction contained 7 bases not matched to a gene. The CDR3 sequence is 14 residues long. Method: immunoSEQ multiplex PCR; TCRdb's copy keeps in-frame clones and lacks some. This table holds tens of thousands of clones, 85% to 90% found once. The treatment here: randomized to nivolumab then ipilimumab (arm A) or the reverse (arm B). No patient had prior DNA-damaging chemotherapy. This sequence joins TRBV28 and TRBJ2-7; 7 positions match TRBD1. This clonotype originated in a human donor with melanoma. The specimen comprised CD8+ T cells sorted from blood (inferred from file names), sampled from a patient given nivolumab and ipilimumab in sequence. The CDR3 is CASRGDRLTYEQYF. The CDR3 DNA reads as TGTGCCAGCAGGGGGGACAGATTGACCTACGAGCAGTACTTC.